This T cell receptor (beta chain) was documented in a study of cytotoxic CD8 clonotypes in ibrutinib-treated CLL. Study-wide context: Sequenced samples delivered averages of roughly 250,000 productive templates and about 90,000 productive rearrangements. Whole-study results and caveats: Clonality was higher at baseline than in age-matched healthy donors and tracked circulating CD8+ T-cell counts.

Clones were read by immunoSEQ multiplex PCR, and TCRdb kept only the in-frame ones, dropping some. The table has roughly 160,000 clones, roughly 77% seen once. With respect to this clone: Its antigen is as yet unknown.

Specimen: PBMCs, collected after 12 months of ibrutinib treatment. This sequence was found in a human donor with chronic lymphocytic leukemia.

CDR3 sequence: CASSFQAGLSYEQYF. The CDR3 nucleotides are TGTGCCAGCAGTTTTCAAGCGGGCCTCTCCTACGAGCAGTACTTC. The V call is TRBV28, the J call TRBJ2-7, with a tentative D call TRBD2 (6 bases). CDR1 and CDR2 from the germline V gene are MDHEN and SYDVKM. The V end lost 3 bases, the J end lost 0 bases, and 12 bases lay between the germline ends. The CDR3 length is 15 residues. The whole variable domain, filled in from reference TRBV28 and TRBJ2-7, reads DVKVTQSSRYLVKRTGEKVFLECVQDMDHENMFWYRQDPGLGLRLIYFSYDVKMKEKGDIPEGYSVSREKKERFSLILESASTNQTSMYLCASSFQAGLSYEQYFGPGTRLTVT.